This T cell receptor (beta chain) was identified during a study of tumor-infiltrating lymphocytes in localized non-small cell lung cancer. Study context: Several tumor histologies, both smoking statuses, and some post-neoadjuvant chemotherapy samples were included.

Assay used: immunoSEQ multiplex PCR; TCRdb lists only in-frame clones, some missing. The data show about 5,800 clones, around two thirds seen once. This CDR3 has 15 amino acids. CDR1 is LNHDA, CDR2 SQIVND, per germline (reference sequence). V was clipped by 6 bases and J by 8 bases; unmatched bases: 10. The source is a human donor with non-small cell lung cancer. Sequencing used uninvolved lung tissue not adjacent to the tumor. The chain links TRBV19 to TRBJ1-4, with TRBD1 matching 9 bases. This chain's CDR3 is CASSSGTGRPEKLFF. In nucleotides, the CDR3 is TGTGCCAGTAGCTCCGGGACAGGGAGGCCGGAAAAACTGTTTTTT. The full variable domain, its missing parts supplied by reference TRBV19 and TRBJ1-4, is DGGITQSPKYLFRKEGQNVTLSCEQNLNHDAMYWYRQDPGQGLRLIYYSQIVNDFQKGDIAEGYSVSREKKESFPLTVTSAQKNPTAFYLCASSSGTGRPEKLFFGSGTQLSVL.